The source of this T cell receptor (beta chain) is a study of Ad26.COV2.S vaccination and SARS-CoV-2 variants. Looking at the study overall: Doses of Ad26.COV2.S were injected into muscle once or twice, 56 days apart.

The study's findings and limits: People who got the vaccine or the placebo had similar non-spike TCR breadth. Vaccinees showed greater spike-specific TCR breadth than placebo recipients.

Treatment described: 15 to 20 received Ad26.COV2.S at low or high dose, single or two shots; about 5 received placebo; per-sample allocation not given. Samples were taken on day 63 after the first vaccine or placebo injection. On this clone: The antigen is unknown.

V was cut by 8 bases and J by 6 bases, with 14 bases left in between. This CDR3 has 13 residues. Per germline, CDR1 MNHEY and CDR2 SMNVEV (reference sequence). TCRdb's copy holds only in-frame clones and misses some; the assay was immunoSEQ multiplex PCR. Found here are approximately 300,000 clones, around 85% of them singletons; the top ten hold 2.1%. The receptor comes from a person aged 18-65 years who received the Ad26.COV2.S COVID-19 vaccine or a placebo. The V gene is TRBV27, the J gene TRBJ1-5; weak D call: TRBD1 (6 bases). Sample: peripheral blood, taken in a trial of Ad26.COV2.S vaccine versus placebo. CDR3 in DNA: TGTGCCAGCGGGGTGACAGGCTCTCAGCCCCAGCATTTT. Its translation is CASGVTGSQPQHF.